The 4 T cell receptor beta chains presented below share a single source sample, sequenced in a study of cytomegalovirus exposure and HLA in healthy donors. The PCR was carried out with 60 Vbeta primers and 13 Jbeta primers. Generated by immunoSEQ multiplex PCR, the TCRdb table keeps only in-frame clones and is missing some. The sample has around 190,000 clones; about 81% are singletons. Sequencing was done on a sample of PBMCs. The origin of the receptors is a man in his late teens or twenties in good health and CMV-seronegative.

The genes are TRBV14 and TRBJ2-7, with 10 bases identical to TRBD1. The CDR3 spans 16 residues. The germline V gene has CDR1 SGHDN and CDR2 FVKESK. The ends lost 4 bases at V and 3 bases at J; junction bases unmatched: 9. The CDR3 here is CASSLLTGGESYEQYF. CDR3 sequence (DNA): TGTGCCAGCAGCCTTTTGACAGGGGGCGAGAGCTACGAGCAGTACTTC.

This clone came up once. The CDR3 DNA follows: TGTGCCACCGCCCGCACACAGGGGGGTCACAATGAGCAGTTCTTC. It is translated as CATARTQGGHNEQFF. The rearrangement joins TRBV6-5 to TRBJ2-1, with 8 bases that match TRBD1. From germline, CDR1 is MNHEY and CDR2 SVGAGI. The CDR3 has 15 residues. V trimming: 10 bases; J trimming: 5 bases; junction bases outside the gene matches: 13.

This chain connects TRBV7-8 to TRBJ1-5; D remains ambiguous. Per the germline V gene, CDR1 is SGHVS and CDR2 is FQNEAQ. Trimming cost V 5 bases and J 0 bases, with 11 bases left between them. This CDR3 is built from 15 residues. CDR3 amino acids: CASSPGRYSNQPQHF. In DNA, the CDR3 is TGTGCCAGCAGCCCCGGCAGGTATAGCAATCAGCCCCAGCATTTT.

The V gene is TRBV4-3, the J gene TRBJ2-1; TRBD2 matches at 11 bases. After removal of 4 bases from V and 1 base from J, the junction contained 6 bases not matched to a gene. This CDR3 spans 17 amino acids. CDR1 and CDR2 from the germline V gene are LGHNA and YSLEER. The chain's CDR3 is CASSPSLAGVSYNEQFF. Here the CDR3 DNA reads TGCGCCAGCAGCCCCTCACTAGCGGGGGTATCCTACAATGAGCAGTTCTTC.